A selection of T cell receptor beta chains follows, all from one sample in a study of cytomegalovirus exposure and HLA in healthy donors. TCRdb keeps only in-frame clones here, not all; method: immunoSEQ multiplex PCR. The sample consists of over 75,000 clones, 9.4% of them appearing once. Sequenced: PBMCs. The receptors were gathered from a man aged 50 or older in good health and CMV-seropositive. Each CDR3 is given with its conserved first and last residue. The D gene is left open where the match is weak. Clone sizes are given selectively: once, few, many, or a class where the clone is expanded.

clone_size	j_call	d_call	v_call	cdr3_nt	cdr3_aa
few	TRBJ2-6	-	TRBV5-4	TGTGCCAGCAGCTCCGGGGAAGGGTCCGGGGCCAACGTCCTGACTTTC	CASSSGEGSGANVLTF
few	TRBJ2-1	TRBD2	TRBV7-2	TGTGCCAGCAGCTTACTAGCGGGAGCCAACAATGAGCAGTTCTTC	CASSLLAGANNEQFF
-	TRBJ1-2	TRBD1	TRBV15	TGTGCCACCAGCAGAGATATGCGATCGGGACAGGGCAACTATGGCTACACCTTC	CATSRDMRSGQGNYGYTF
-	TRBJ1-6	-	TRBV19	TGTGCCAGTACCCCCCGCGGTGATCTTAATTCACCCCTCCACTTT	CASTPRGDLNSPLHF
few	TRBJ2-1	TRBD2	TRBV6-4	TGTGCCAGCAGTGACTTTAGCGGGAGCCTGGATGAGCAGTTCTTC	CASSDFSGSLDEQFF
few	TRBJ1-4	-	TRBV9	TGTGCCAGCAGCGTAGGGCAGGGAAATGAAAAACTGTTTTTT	CASSVGQGNEKLFF
few	TRBJ2-1	TRBD2	TRBV28	TGTGCCAGCAGTTTAAGGTCACTTGGACTAGCGGGAGGGCTTTGGGGGATTGAGCAGTTCTTC	CASSLRSLGLAGGLWGIEQFF
-	TRBJ2-1	TRBD2	TRBV11-2	TGTGCCAGCAGCCCGAGAGACAGCGGGAGGTCCTACAATGAGCAGTTCTTC	CASSPRDSGRSYNEQFF
-	TRBJ1-4	-	TRBV18	TGTGCCAGCTCACAGTGGGCTCGCCGGGATTCAGAAAAACTGTTTTTT	CASSQWARRDSEKLFF
few	TRBJ1-5	-	TRBV7-9	TGTGCCAGCAGCTTAGGCAGGGGTAGCAATCAGCCCCAGCATTTT	CASSLGRGSNQPQHF
-	TRBJ2-5	-	TRBV7-8	TGTGCCAGCAGCTTAGGTGTGGCAGGGAACCAAGAGACCCAGTACTTC	CASSLGVAGNQETQYF
few	TRBJ2-3	TRBD1	TRBV7-2	TGTGCCAGCAGCCGTGCCGGGACAGTAACGGATACGCAGTATTTT	CASSRAGTVTDTQYF
few	TRBJ2-7	TRBD1	TRBV7-6	TGTGCCAGCAGCTTAGCGCCAGGGGGCAATTTCGAGCAGTACTTC	CASSLAPGGNFEQYF
few	TRBJ2-7	TRBD2	TRBV5-1	TGCGCCAGCAGCTTAGCGGGAGGGGTATCCTACGAGCAGTACTTC	CASSLAGGVSYEQYF
-	TRBJ2-5	-	TRBV7-8	TGTGCCAGCAGCTTAGGGAGAGAGACCCAGTACTTC	CASSLGRETQYF
-	TRBJ2-7	-	TRBV2	TGTGCCTCAGCAAAAGTACCAGGGGCGCGAGAGCAGTACTTC	CASAKVPGAREQYF
-	TRBJ2-3	TRBD1	TRBV4-1	TGCGCTAGCAGCCTCCGGACAGGGGGTGGGGGCACAGATACGCAGTATTTT	CASSLRTGGGGTDTQYF
-	TRBJ1-4	TRBD1	TRBV11-2	TGTGCCAGCAGCCCAGGGGGAGGAAGGTCTAATGAAAAACTGTTTTTT	CASSPGGGRSNEKLFF
-	TRBJ1-2	-	TRBV19	TGTGCCAGTAGGGACAATTGGAACTATGGCTACACCTTC	CASRDNWNYGYTF
few	TRBJ2-3	TRBD2	TRBV2	TGTGCCAGCAGTGAAGCTAGCGGGAGGATCACAGATACGCAGTATTTT	CASSEASGRITDTQYF
medium-sized	TRBJ2-3	-	TRBV6-5	TGTGCCAGCAGTTGGGGGGTGGGGACAGATACGCAGTATTTT	CASSWGVGTDTQYF
few	TRBJ2-7	TRBD1	TRBV30	TGTGCCTGGGAGGGACAGACCTACGAGCAGTACTTC	CAWEGQTYEQYF
-	TRBJ2-1	TRBD2	TRBV28	TGTGCCAGCAGACCTAGCGGGAGTTCCTACAATGAGCAGTTCTTC	CASRPSGSSYNEQFF
-	TRBJ1-2	-	TRBV18	TGTGCCAGCTCACCAGAACAGGGACATGGCTACACCTTC	CASSPEQGHGYTF
-	TRBJ2-7	-	TRBV10-2	TGCGCCAGCAGTGAAGGCCCCAACGGGGCCTACGAGCAGTACTTC	CASSEGPNGAYEQYF
-	TRBJ2-7	-	TRBV28	TGTGCCAGCAGTTTGAGTTACGGGAGCTCCTACGAGCAGTACTTC	CASSLSYGSSYEQYF
few	TRBJ2-7	-	TRBV6-1	TGTGCCAGCCGGAAGCAGGGAGGATCCTACGAGCAGTACTTC	CASRKQGGSYEQYF
-	TRBJ2-7	TRBD2	TRBV10-3	TGTGCCATCCGGGGGGATAGCTCCTACGAGCAGTACTTC	CAIRGDSSYEQYF
-	TRBJ1-5	-	TRBV2	TGTGCCAGCAGGATCTCAGGGTCGTCTAGCAATCAGCCCCAGCATTTT	CASRISGSSSNQPQHF
-	TRBJ2-1	TRBD1	TRBV7-2	TGTGCCAGCAGCTGGACAGGGGAGCAGTTCTTC	CASSWTGEQFF
-	TRBJ2-1	TRBD2	TRBV5-4	TGTGCCAGCAGCTTGGCCGCAGCGGGGGCCTACAATGAGCAGTTCTTC	CASSLAAAGAYNEQFF
-	TRBJ1-6	TRBD1	TRBV28	TGTGCCAGCAGTGTACCCGGGACAGGAGTAAATTCACCCCTCCACTTT	CASSVPGTGVNSPLHF
few	TRBJ1-2	-	TRBV2	TGTGCCAGCACCTTCGGCGGGGGGCTGAGCGGCTACACCTTC	CASTFGGGLSGYTF
-	TRBJ1-4	TRBD1	TRBV28	TGTGCCACCCGACAGGGCGGCGAAAAACTGTTTTTT	CATRQGGEKLFF
-	TRBJ2-7	TRBD2	TRBV7-2	TGTGCCAGCAGGGGACTAGCGGGCTTCAGCTCCTACGAGCAGTACTTC	CASRGLAGFSSYEQYF
-	TRBJ1-2	TRBD1	TRBV29-1	TGCAGCGTTGCCCCCGGGACAGTTTATGACTATGGCTACACCTTC	CSVAPGTVYDYGYTF
few	TRBJ2-1	TRBD2	TRBV2	TGTGCCAGCAGTGAACGCGGGAGCGCCTACAATGAGCAGTTCTTC	CASSERGSAYNEQFF
few	TRBJ2-7	TRBD2	TRBV14	TGTGCCAGCAGCCAAACTGCGACTAGCGGGAGGGCAAGCTCCTACGAGCAGTACTTC	CASSQTATSGRASSYEQYF
few	TRBJ2-3	-	TRBV13	TGTGCCAGCACCGTGGGCGCTTCTAGCACAGATACGCAGTATTTT	CASTVGASSTDTQYF
few	TRBJ2-3	-	TRBV5-5	TGTGCCAGCAGCCACAGGGCCACAGATACGCAGTATTTT	CASSHRATDTQYF
-	TRBJ1-2	TRBD1	TRBV19	TGTGCCAGTAGGGGACAGGGCATTCACTATGGCTACACCTTC	CASRGQGIHYGYTF
-	TRBJ2-1	TRBD1	TRBV18	TGTGCCAGCTCACCCTACCGGGACAGGGACTACAATGAGCAGTTCTTC	CASSPYRDRDYNEQFF
few	TRBJ2-7	TRBD1	TRBV6-5	TGTGCCAGCAGTCGACAGGGAGAAATCTACGAGCAGTACTTC	CASSRQGEIYEQYF